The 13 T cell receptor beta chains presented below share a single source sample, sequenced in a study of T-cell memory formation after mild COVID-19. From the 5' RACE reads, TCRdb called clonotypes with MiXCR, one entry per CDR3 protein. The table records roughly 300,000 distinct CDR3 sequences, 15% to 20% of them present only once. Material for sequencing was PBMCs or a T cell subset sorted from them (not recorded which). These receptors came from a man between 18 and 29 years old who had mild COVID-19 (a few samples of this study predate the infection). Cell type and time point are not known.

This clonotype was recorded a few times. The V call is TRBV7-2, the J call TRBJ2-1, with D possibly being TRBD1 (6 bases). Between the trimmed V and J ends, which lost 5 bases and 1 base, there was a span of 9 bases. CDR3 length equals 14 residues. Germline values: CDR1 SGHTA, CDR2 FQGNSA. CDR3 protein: CASSRQESYNEQFF. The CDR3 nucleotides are TGTGCCAGCAGCAGACAGGAGTCCTACAATGAGCAGTTCTTC.

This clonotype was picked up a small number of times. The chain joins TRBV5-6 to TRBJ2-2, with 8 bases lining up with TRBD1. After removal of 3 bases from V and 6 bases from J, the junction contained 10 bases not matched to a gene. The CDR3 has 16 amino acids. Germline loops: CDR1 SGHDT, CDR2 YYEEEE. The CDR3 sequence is CASSSPDRGVSGELFF. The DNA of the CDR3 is TGTGCCAGCAGCTCGCCAGACAGGGGAGTGTCCGGGGAGCTGTTTTTT.

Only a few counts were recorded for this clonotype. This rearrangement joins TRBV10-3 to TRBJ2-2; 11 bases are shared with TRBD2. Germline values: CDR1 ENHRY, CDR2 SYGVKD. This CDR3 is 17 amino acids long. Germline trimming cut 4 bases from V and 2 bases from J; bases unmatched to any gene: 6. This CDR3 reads CAISAETSGVNTGELFF. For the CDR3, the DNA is TGTGCCATCAGTGCTGAGACTAGCGGGGTAAACACCGGGGAGCTGTTTTTT.

The CDR3 reads CSANDRAWGYTF. The CDR3 region has the DNA TGCAGTGCCAATGACAGGGCATGGGGCTACACCTTC. This chain connects TRBV20-1 to TRBJ1-2; 7 nucleotides line up with TRBD1. The CDR3 totals 12 residues. CDR1 is DFQATT and CDR2 is SNEGSKA in the germline V gene (reference sequence). Trimming removed 6 bases from V and 8 bases from J; junction bases left unmatched: 9.

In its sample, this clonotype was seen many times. The CDR3: CASAPMATAQPIEQFF. The DNA for the CDR3 is TGCGCCAGCGCGCCTATGGCCACGGCCCAACCGATTGAGCAGTTCTTC. The chain has TRBV5-1 and TRBJ2-1; the D is unclear. Germline CDR1 reads SGHRS; CDR2 reads YFSETQ. The germline V and J ends were trimmed by 7 bases and 9 bases, with 26 bases remaining between them. The CDR3 contains 16 residues.

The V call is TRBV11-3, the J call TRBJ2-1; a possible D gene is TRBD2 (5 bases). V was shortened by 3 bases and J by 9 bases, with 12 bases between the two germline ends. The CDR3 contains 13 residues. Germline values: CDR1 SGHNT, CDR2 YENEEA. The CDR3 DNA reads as TGTGCCAGCAGCTTCGGACTTGGCGGTGAGCAGTTCTTC. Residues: CASSFGLGGEQFF.

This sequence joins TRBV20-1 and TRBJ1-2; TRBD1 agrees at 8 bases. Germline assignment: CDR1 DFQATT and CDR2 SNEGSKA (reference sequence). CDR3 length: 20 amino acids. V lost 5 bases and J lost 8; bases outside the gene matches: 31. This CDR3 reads CSASLSHGTGPYPLSLGYTF. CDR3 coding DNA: TGCAGTGCTTCGTTAAGTCATGGGACAGGTCCCTATCCCCTCTCTCTCGGCTACACCTTC.

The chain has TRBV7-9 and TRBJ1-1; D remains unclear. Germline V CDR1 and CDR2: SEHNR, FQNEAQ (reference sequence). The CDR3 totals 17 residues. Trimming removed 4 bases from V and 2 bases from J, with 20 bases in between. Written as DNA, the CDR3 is TGTGCCAGCAGCTCCTCTGTAGCGGATCGGGAAAACACTGAAGCTTTCTTT. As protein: CASSSSVADRENTEAFF.

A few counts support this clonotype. Here the CDR3 reads CASSRRTVRDTGELFF. For the CDR3, the DNA is TGCGCCAGCAGCCGCAGGACGGTGCGAGACACCGGGGAGCTGTTTTTT. V and J are TRBV5-1 and TRBJ2-2, with D unresolved. This CDR3 has 16 residues. Germline V gene lookup returns CDR1 SGHRS and CDR2 YFSETQ. Trimming took off 4 bases at V and 3 bases at J, with 16 bases between the two ends.

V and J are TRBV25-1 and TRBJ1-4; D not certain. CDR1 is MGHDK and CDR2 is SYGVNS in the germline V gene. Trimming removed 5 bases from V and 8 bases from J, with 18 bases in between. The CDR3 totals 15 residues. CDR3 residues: CASSPPEGPAEKLFF. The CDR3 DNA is TGTGCCAGCAGTCCCCCTGAGGGCCCCGCCGAAAAACTGTTTTTT.

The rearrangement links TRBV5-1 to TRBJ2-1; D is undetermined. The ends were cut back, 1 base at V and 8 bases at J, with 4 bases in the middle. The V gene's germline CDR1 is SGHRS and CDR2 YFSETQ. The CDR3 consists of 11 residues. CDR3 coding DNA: TGCGCCAGCAGCTTGTTGCATGAGCAGTTCTTC. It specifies CASSLLHEQFF.

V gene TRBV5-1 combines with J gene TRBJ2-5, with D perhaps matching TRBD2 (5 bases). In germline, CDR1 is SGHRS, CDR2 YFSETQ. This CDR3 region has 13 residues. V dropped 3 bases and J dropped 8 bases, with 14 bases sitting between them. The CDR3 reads CASSWRSTVTQYF. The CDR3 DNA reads TGCGCCAGCAGCTGGAGGTCCACGGTCACCCAGTACTTC.

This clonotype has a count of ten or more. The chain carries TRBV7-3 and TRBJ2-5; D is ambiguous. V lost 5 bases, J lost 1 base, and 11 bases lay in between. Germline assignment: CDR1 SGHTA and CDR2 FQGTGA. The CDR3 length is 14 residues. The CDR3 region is CASSTDGSQETQYF. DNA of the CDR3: TGTGCCAGCAGCACGGACGGATCCCAAGAGACCCAGTACTTC.